These 21 T cell receptor beta chains originate from one sample sequenced in a study of shared clonotypes between healthy human individuals. Profiled with immunoSEQ multiplex PCR; TCRdb holds only in-frame clones, not every one. The sample has some 1.5 million clones; 95% to 97% are singletons. The source material was naive CD4+ T cells sorted from blood. Specified subset: CD45RA+ positively selected. These receptors all stem from a man younger than 40 in good health.

The J gene is TRBJ2-3, the V gene TRBV2; 9 bases agree with TRBD2. The CDR3 is made up of 17 amino acids. CDR1 SNHLY and CDR2 FYNNEI come from the germline V gene. J lost 1 base, V lost 7 bases, and 12 bases had no gene match. The CDR3 sequence: CASTKGPLAGRTDTQYF. CDR3 in DNA: TGTGCCAGCACGAAGGGGCCTCTAGCGGGGCGCACAGATACGCAGTATTTT.

The chain is built from TRBV2 and TRBJ2-1; 10 nucleotides agree with TRBD2. The CDR3 sequence is 16 residues long. Looked up from germline, CDR1 is SNHLY and CDR2 is FYNNEI. With 2 bases clipped from V and 6 bases from J, the junction kept 7 bases outside the gene matches. This CDR3 reads CASSETLAGVGNEQFF. Written as DNA, the CDR3 is TGTGCCAGCAGTGAAACCCTAGCGGGAGTGGGCAATGAGCAGTTCTTC.

J is TRBJ2-2 and V is TRBV5-1; D call uncertain. The CDR3 totals 13 residues. From germline, CDR1 is SGHRS and CDR2 YFSETQ. Trimming left V 5 bases short and J 5 bases short, with 10 bases between. CDR3: CASRHDLTGELFF. The DNA for the CDR3 is TGCGCCAGCAGACACGACTTAACCGGGGAGCTGTTTTTT.

This clone was found once. The chain employs TRBV6-6 and TRBJ2-7; 9 bases map to TRBD2. The CDR3 loop spans 14 amino acids. V was pared by 7 bases and J by 5 bases, with 9 bases of the junction left unmatched. From germline, CDR1 is MNHNY and CDR2 SVGAGI (reference sequence). CDR3 loop: CASMDSGSVHEQYF. For the CDR3, the DNA is TGTGCCAGCATGGATAGCGGGAGCGTCCACGAGCAGTACTTC.

For this clone: The same CDR3 also results from other DNA sequences found in this sample. The chain's CDR3 is CASSSPVDTQYF. Here the CDR3 DNA reads TGTGCCAGCAGTTCACCAGTTGATACGCAGTATTTT. J is TRBJ2-3 and V is TRBV28; no reliable D call. The V and J ends lost 4 bases and 6 bases respectively, with 8 bases between them. This CDR3 comprises 12 residues. The germline V gene encodes CDR1 MDHEN and CDR2 SYDVKM.

The chain is built from TRBV6-5 and TRBJ2-7; possible D gene TRBD2, 6 bases. The CDR3 spans 14 residues. Trimming removed 0 bases from V and 5 bases from J, with 11 bases in between. Germline V lookup: CDR1 MNHEY, CDR2 SVGAGI. The DNA of the CDR3 is TGTGCCAGCAGTTACTCCGGGAGAAGCCACGAGCAGTACTTC. Amino acid sequence: CASSYSGRSHEQYF.

The rearrangement uses TRBV15 and TRBJ1-5; D gene uncertain. V gave up 2 bases and J gave up 5 bases, with 4 bases separating them. Germline CDR1 reads LNHNV; CDR2 reads YYDKDF (reference sequence). This CDR3 has 12 residues. The CDR3 here is CATSRWDQPQHF. In nucleotides, the CDR3 is TGTGCCACCAGCAGATGGGATCAGCCCCAGCATTTT.

The rearrangement joins TRBV7-3 to TRBJ2-1; no firm D call. The V and J ends lost 0 bases and 8 bases respectively, with 11 bases between them. CDR1 and CDR2 (germline): SGHTA, FQGTGA. The CDR3 length is 14 residues. The CDR3 region is CASSLTGPIYEQFF. The CDR3 DNA follows: TGTGCCAGCAGCTTAACTGGCCCAATTTATGAGCAGTTCTTC.

V usage is TRBV18 and J usage is TRBJ2-1; the D gene is possibly TRBD2 (5 bases). Germline-derived CDR1 and CDR2 are KGHSH and LQKENI. The CDR3 is made up of 16 amino acids. The germline V and J ends were trimmed by 3 bases and 3 bases, with 15 bases remaining between them. The CDR3: CASSPPLSGFYNEQFF. As DNA, the CDR3 is TGTGCCAGCTCACCGCCGCTCAGCGGTTTCTACAATGAGCAGTTCTTC.

This sequence joins TRBV5-1 and TRBJ2-2, with a possible D match to TRBD1 (5 bases). Germline V gives CDR1 SGHRS, CDR2 YFSETQ. Deletions cut 4 bases from V and 6 bases from J, with 22 bases between. The CDR3 sequence is 17 residues long. The CDR3 is CASSRNPSQGFPGELFF. The CDR3 region has the DNA TGCGCCAGCAGCCGGAATCCATCTCAGGGATTCCCCGGGGAGCTGTTTTTT.

The chain combines TRBV7-2 with TRBJ2-7, with 8 bases aligning to TRBD1. Losses at the gene ends were 5 bases for V and 5 bases for J; bases not matched to a gene: 5. The CDR3 is made up of 13 amino acids. Germline V gene data show CDR1 as SGHTA and CDR2 as FQGNSA. CDR3: CASSRGQGDEQYF. The CDR3 nucleotides read TGTGCCAGCAGCCGCGGACAGGGCGACGAGCAGTACTTC.

The gene calls are TRBV11-2 and TRBJ2-5; D unclear. This CDR3 contains 14 residues. Germline CDR1 reads SGHAT; CDR2 reads FQNNGV. Trimming took off 0 bases at V and 7 bases at J, with 12 bases between the two ends. CDR3 region: CASSLEVPRGTQYF. The CDR3 nucleotides read TGTGCCAGCAGCTTAGAGGTGCCTAGAGGGACCCAGTACTTC.

This clone was counted a single time. This rearrangement joins TRBV18 to TRBJ2-1; D is tentatively TRBD1 or TRBD2 (5 bases each). CDR1 and CDR2 from the germline V gene are KGHSH and LQKENI. Trimming removed 3 bases at V and 10 bases at J, with 13 bases between. The CDR3 covers 13 residues. The CDR3 is CASSPPAGTEQFF. The CDR3 region has the DNA TGTGCCAGCTCACCCCCGGCCGGGACGGAGCAGTTCTTC.

This clone was detected once. The chain has TRBV30 and TRBJ2-3; D is ambiguous. CDR3 length equals 11 residues. V gave up 2 bases and J gave up 5 bases, with 5 bases separating them. Germline V lookup: CDR1 GTSNPN, CDR2 SVGIG (reference sequence). The chain's CDR3 is CAWSTGDTQYF. The CDR3, as DNA: TGTGCCTGGAGTACGGGAGATACGCAGTATTTT.

V usage is TRBV9 and J usage is TRBJ1-2; TRBD1 matches at 8 bases. V gave up 2 bases and J gave up 8 bases; unmatched junction bases: 11. Per the germline V gene, CDR1 is SGDLS and CDR2 is YYNGEE. The CDR3 loop spans 15 amino acids. Here the CDR3 DNA reads TGTGCCAGCAGCGTCAGGGGAGACAGGGGAGGCGGCTACACCTTC. Protein product: CASSVRGDRGGGYTF.

The rearrangement uses TRBV14 and TRBJ1-1; D is uncertain. Trimming cost V 2 bases and J 10 bases, with 11 bases left between them. Germline CDR1 reads SGHDN; CDR2 reads FVKESK. The CDR3 spans 12 residues. This CDR3 reads CASSQYGSRAFF. In nucleotides, the CDR3 is TGTGCCAGCAGCCAATATGGTTCGAGAGCTTTCTTT.

In its sample, this clone was seen a few times. This chain joins TRBV6-5 and TRBJ1-1; D unresolved. V was trimmed by 7 bases and J by 5 bases, leaving 20 bases between them. The CDR3 sequence is 15 residues long. Germline assignment: CDR1 MNHEY and CDR2 SVGAGI. CDR3 amino acids: CASTTGEGRLTEAFF. Written as DNA, the CDR3 is TGTGCCAGCACTACCGGTGAGGGCCGGCTTACTGAAGCTTTCTTT.

The chain carries TRBV9 and TRBJ1-5; D gene ambiguous. Germline V gene sequence: CDR1 SGDLS, CDR2 YYNGEE. Trimming removed 3 bases from V and 5 bases from J, with 15 bases in between. The CDR3 has 15 amino acids. The CDR3 sequence: CASSGNPGWDQPQHF. CDR3 sequence (DNA): TGTGCCAGCAGCGGGAATCCCGGGTGGGATCAGCCCCAGCATTTT.

The chain combines TRBV7-9 with TRBJ2-1; TRBD1 might be the D (6 bases). The CDR3 consists of 14 residues. V shed 4 bases and J shed 6 bases, with 13 bases lying between them. From germline, CDR1 is SEHNR and CDR2 FQNEAQ (reference sequence). CDR3 coding DNA: TGTGCCAGCAGCTCCGATGACAGGAGCAATGAGCAGTTCTTC. This codes for CASSSDDRSNEQFF.

The CDR3 DNA sequence: TGTGCCAGCAGGGTCCAGGGGCGTACAAATGAGCAGTTCTTC. Its protein is CASRVQGRTNEQFF. The chain recombines TRBV27 with TRBJ2-1; D might be TRBD1 (6 bases). The CDR3 runs 14 residues. V shed 6 bases and J shed 7 bases, with 16 bases lying between them. Per the germline V gene, CDR1 is MNHEY and CDR2 is SMNVEV (reference sequence).

V usage is TRBV10-2 and J usage is TRBJ2-7; 7 bases match TRBD1. The J segment lost 5 bases and the V segment lost 10 bases, leaving 5 bases of the junction unmatched. CDR3 length equals 11 residues. CDR1 and CDR2 (germline): WSHSY, SAAADI. The CDR3 is CATQGVDEQYF. As DNA, the CDR3 is TGCGCCACCCAGGGGGTTGACGAGCAGTACTTC.